This is a list of T cell receptor beta chains from one sample in a study of blood T cells in healthy people across ages. TCRdb itself ran the 5' RACE reads through MiXCR, one entry per CDR3 protein. Among 1,100,000 or so distinct CDR3 sequences listed, 40% to 45% were seen once. Specimen: blood. Receptor source: a woman in her sixties in good health. The CDR3 runs from the conserved cysteine through the conserved F or W. The order of the fields is CDR3 protein, CDR3 DNA, D gene, J gene, clone size, V gene, CDR3 length. A D gene is named only where the DNA matches it firmly. A clone size is listed for some rows: how often the clone was seen (once, few, many), or a class if it is expanded.

CASSRDRGVNQPQHF TGTGCCAGCTCACGTGACAGAGGAGTCAATCAGCCCCAGCATTTT NA TRBJ1-5 many TRBV18 15
CSAPEQFRNEQFF TGCAGTGCCCCGGAACAGTTTAGGAATGAGCAGTTCTTC NA TRBJ2-1 NA TRBV20-1 13
CASSSTFMGRNQPQHF TGTGCCAGCAGCTCAACGTTTATGGGCCGGAATCAGCCCCAGCATTTT NA TRBJ1-5 NA TRBV7-9 16
CASSLGQGSKTGTDTQYF TGCGCCAGCAGCTTGGGGCAGGGGTCCAAAACGGGCACAGATACGCAGTATTTT NA TRBJ2-3 NA TRBV5-1 18
CSVGVNSYEQYF TGCAGTGTTGGGGTAAACTCCTACGAGCAGTACTTC NA TRBJ2-7 few TRBV20-1 12
CASRRRPGSYNEQYF TGTGCCAGCAGACGACGGCCGGGCTCCTACAATGAGCAGTACTTC NA TRBJ2-7 few TRBV7-8 15
CASRQSGALSTGANVLTF TGTGCCAGCAGACAATCCGGGGCCCTTTCCACTGGGGCCAACGTCCTGACTTTC NA TRBJ2-6 few TRBV3-1 18
CAWSYSAGMNEQFF TGTGCCTGGAGTTACTCGGCGGGGATGAATGAGCAGTTCTTC NA TRBJ2-1 NA TRBV30 14
CTSKRWDHEQFF TGCACTTCAAAGCGGTGGGACCATGAGCAGTTCTTC NA TRBJ2-1 few TRBV29-1 12
CASSLRPSGPYEQYF TGTGCCAGCAGCTTACGCCCTAGCGGCCCCTACGAGCAGTACTTC TRBD2 TRBJ2-7 NA TRBV7-8 15
CASSQNIRGSTQYF TGTGCCAGCAGCCAAAATATCAGGGGGAGCACCCAGTACTTC TRBD1 TRBJ2-5 few TRBV3-1 14
CASRPGTRLTFDEQFF TGTGCCAGCAGGCCTGGGACTCGACTTACGTTTGATGAGCAGTTCTTC NA TRBJ2-1 NA TRBV6-6 16
CATSRDRAEVYEQYF TGTGCCACCAGCAGAGATAGGGCAGAAGTCTACGAGCAGTACTTC NA TRBJ2-7 NA TRBV15 15
CSAATGVLNQPQHF TGCAGTGCTGCCACAGGGGTCCTCAATCAGCCCCAGCATTTT TRBD1 TRBJ1-5 NA TRBV20-1 14
CAISNLKGGLGNTEAFF TGTGCCATCAGTAACCTAAAGGGAGGGTTAGGGAACACTGAAGCTTTCTTT NA TRBJ1-1 few TRBV10-3 17
CASSLEGSSRETQYF TGTGCCAGCAGCTTAGAGGGGTCTAGTAGGGAGACCCAGTACTTC NA TRBJ2-5 NA TRBV7-2 15
CASSLVQGLAKYEQYF TGTGCCAGCAGCTTAGTGCAGGGTCTAGCGAAATACGAGCAGTACTTC NA TRBJ2-7 NA TRBV7-8 16
CASSFSQDRNYGYTF TGCGCCAGCAGCTTCAGCCAGGACAGGAACTATGGCTACACCTTC TRBD1 TRBJ1-2 NA TRBV5-1 15
CTTSERQGRYGSYEQYF TGTACCACCAGTGAAAGACAGGGCCGTTATGGATCCTACGAGCAGTACTTC TRBD1 TRBJ2-7 NA TRBV24-1 17
CSVEDPGLAGTDTQYF TGCAGCGTTGAAGATCCGGGACTAGCGGGAACAGATACGCAGTATTTT TRBD2 TRBJ2-3 NA TRBV29-1 16
CASSLGGNRGYTF TGTGCCAGCAGCTTAGGTGGAAACCGTGGCTACACCTTC NA TRBJ1-2 once TRBV7-6 13
CASRQDQGQETQYF TGTGCCAGCAGACAAGACCAGGGGCAAGAGACCCAGTACTTC NA TRBJ2-5 NA TRBV5-6 14
CASSVGLGYTF TGTGCCAGCAGTGTGGGGCTTGGCTACACCTTC NA TRBJ1-2 few TRBV28 11
CASSPGSSHNYEQYF TGTGCCAGCAGCCCCGGGTCGTCTCACAACTACGAGCAGTACTTC NA TRBJ2-7 NA TRBV5-5 15
CASSLGGERWVRWESSYEQYF TGTGCCAGCAGCTTAGGCGGGGAACGGTGGGTGAGGTGGGAGAGCTCCTACGAGCAGTACTTC NA TRBJ2-7 NA TRBV11-2 21
CASGEEEKLFF TGTGCCAGCGGAGAAGAAGAAAAACTGTTTTTT NA TRBJ1-4 NA TRBV6-5 11
CAISGDRGLYGYTF TGTGCCATCAGTGGGGACAGGGGGCTCTATGGCTACACCTTC TRBD1 TRBJ1-2 few TRBV10-3 14
CSARGGPGNYGYTF TGCAGTGCTAGAGGGGGGCCAGGGAACTATGGCTACACCTTC NA TRBJ1-2 few TRBV20-1 14
CAWKLAGVVHEQFF TGTGCCTGGAAACTAGCGGGAGTAGTGCATGAGCAGTTCTTC TRBD2 TRBJ2-1 NA TRBV30 14
CASSLAADPGYEQYF TGTGCCAGCAGCTTAGCCGCTGACCCGGGCTACGAGCAGTACTTC NA TRBJ2-7 NA TRBV7-8 15